The rows below give T cell receptor beta chains drawn from one sample of a study of cytomegalovirus exposure and HLA in healthy donors. Sequencing used immunoSEQ multiplex PCR; TCRdb keeps in-frame clones, though not all of them. The sample includes 120,000 or so clones, 80% of them seen just once. Material: PBMCs. These receptor sequences come from a woman aged 60-70 years in good health and CMV-seropositive. Each CDR3 is given with its conserved first and last residue. Each record gives: V gene, J gene, D gene, clone size, CDR3 protein, CDR3 DNA. The D gene is left open where the match is weak. Rows give clone size only sometimes, using once, few, many, or a class for an expanded clone.

TRBV18	TRBJ2-3	-	-	CASSPRLESTDTQYF	TGTGCCAGCTCACCAAGACTAGAGAGCACAGATACGCAGTATTTT
TRBV19	TRBJ1-4	-	-	CASSPEMELEKLFF	TGTGCCAGTAGCCCAGAGATGGAGCTTGAAAAACTGTTTTTT
TRBV5-1	TRBJ2-7	-	-	CASSLLVGGAYEQYF	TGCGCCAGCAGCTTGTTGGTTGGCGGGGCCTACGAGCAGTACTTC
TRBV29-1	TRBJ2-7	TRBD1	-	CSSGTGAGEQYF	TGCAGCTCCGGGACAGGGGCCGGCGAGCAGTACTTC
TRBV10-2	TRBJ2-2	-	-	CASSGRENTGELFF	TGCGCCAGCAGTGGACGGGAGAACACCGGGGAGCTGTTTTTT
TRBV5-1	TRBJ2-3	TRBD2	-	CASKAGETDTQYF	TGCGCCAGCAAGGCGGGAGAGACAGATACGCAGTATTTT
TRBV30	TRBJ1-5	-	-	CAWSFNRDQPQHF	TGTGCCTGGAGCTTCAACAGGGATCAGCCCCAGCATTTT
TRBV6-5	TRBJ1-3	-	-	CASSYFIGNTIYF	TGTGCCAGCAGTTACTTTATCGGGAACACCATATATTTT
TRBV25-1	TRBJ2-7	-	-	CASTEAGHSYEQYF	TGTGCCAGCACTGAGGCAGGTCACTCCTACGAGCAGTACTTC
TRBV7-7	TRBJ2-1	TRBD2	-	CASSLLTSGSLDEQFF	TGTGCTAGCAGCCTACTTACTAGCGGGAGTTTAGATGAGCAGTTCTTC
TRBV6-5	TRBJ2-7	TRBD1	-	CASRRDRYYEQYF	TGTGCCAGCAGGAGGGACAGGTATTACGAGCAGTACTTC
TRBV9	TRBJ2-1	TRBD1	-	CASSVGTGGPFF	TGTGCCAGCAGCGTAGGAACAGGGGGCCCGTTCTTC
TRBV6-1	TRBJ2-1	-	-	CASNMGAEPYNEQFF	TGTGCCAGCAACATGGGGGCGGAGCCTTACAATGAGCAGTTCTTC
TRBV7-6	TRBJ2-7	TRBD2	few	CASSLALADTYEQYF	TGTGCCAGCAGCTTAGCGCTAGCGGATACCTACGAGCAGTACTTC
TRBV7-2	TRBJ1-4	TRBD1	many	CASRHRGLNEKLFF	TGTGCCAGCAGACACAGGGGACTTAATGAAAAACTGTTTTTT
TRBV11-1	TRBJ2-3	TRBD2	-	CASLGQLAGENTDTQYF	TGTGCCAGCTTGGGACAACTAGCGGGGGAAAACACAGATACGCAGTATTTT
TRBV6-1	TRBJ2-7	-	-	CASVGDISYEQYF	TGTGCCAGCGTGGGGGACATATCCTACGAGCAGTACTTC
TRBV7-9	TRBJ2-3	TRBD2	-	CASSPELAGTDTQYF	TGTGCCAGCAGCCCAGAACTAGCGGGCACAGATACGCAGTATTTT
TRBV27	TRBJ2-1	-	-	CASSPGTTYNEQFF	TGTGCCAGCAGTCCAGGGACAACCTACAATGAGCAGTTCTTC
TRBV15	TRBJ2-1	-	-	CATSRDSASKGHEQFF	TGTGCCACCAGCAGAGATTCGGCTAGTAAAGGCCATGAGCAGTTCTTC
TRBV5-1	TRBJ2-3	-	-	CASTATDSTDTQYF	TGCGCCAGCACGGCGACAGACTCCACAGATACGCAGTATTTT
TRBV28	TRBJ1-1	-	few	CASRPPRREMWAFF	TGTGCCAGCCGCCCTCCCCGCAGGGAAATGTGGGCTTTCTTT
TRBV5-1	TRBJ2-1	TRBD1	-	CASSRGTGPYNEQFF	TGCGCCAGCAGCCGAGGGACAGGCCCTTACAATGAGCAGTTCTTC
TRBV28	TRBJ2-7	-	medium-sized	CATYRNSYEQYF	TGTGCCACATACAGGAATTCCTACGAGCAGTACTTC
TRBV19	TRBJ2-7	TRBD1	-	CASSMARTGIPYEQYF	TGTGCCAGTAGTATGGCCAGGACAGGAATACCCTACGAGCAGTACTTC
TRBV4-1	TRBJ1-5	-	few	CASSQAMRGSNQPQHF	TGCGCCAGCAGCCAAGCAATGCGCGGCAGCAATCAGCCCCAGCATTTT
TRBV5-1	TRBJ1-1	-	-	CASSFQGGSNTEAFF	TGCGCCAGCAGCTTCCAAGGGGGTTCGAACACTGAAGCTTTCTTT
TRBV19	TRBJ2-1	TRBD1	-	CASSMSVAGGYNEQFF	TGTGCCAGTAGTATGTCTGTAGCAGGGGGCTACAATGAGCAGTTCTTC
TRBV30	TRBJ2-5	TRBD2	-	CAWRGRREWEETQYF	TGTGCCTGGAGAGGCCGGCGGGAGTGGGAAGAGACCCAGTACTTC
TRBV7-6	TRBJ2-5	TRBD1	-	CASSSRRYRQGTEETQYF	TGTGCCAGCAGCTCCAGGAGGTATCGGCAGGGGACAGAAGAGACCCAGTACTTC
TRBV28	TRBJ1-4	-	-	CASSLRTRANEKLFF	TGTGCCAGCAGTTTACGGACAAGGGCTAATGAAAAACTGTTTTTT
TRBV28	TRBJ2-3	TRBD2	-	CASRSLAGKGTDTQYF	TGTGCCAGCAGGTCGCTAGCGGGAAAGGGGACAGATACGCAGTATTTT
TRBV19	TRBJ1-4	TRBD1	few	CASRGQGGEKLFF	TGTGCCAGTCGGGGACAGGGTGGTGAAAAACTGTTTTTT
TRBV29-1	TRBJ1-2	TRBD1	-	CSVTRTGEGYGYTF	TGCAGCGTTACTCGGACAGGGGAGGGCTATGGCTACACCTTC
TRBV19	TRBJ1-2	-	-	CASKMSNYGYTF	TGTGCCAGTAAGATGAGTAACTATGGCTACACCTTC
TRBV13	TRBJ2-7	TRBD2	-	CASSSTTSGGLYEQYF	TGTGCCAGCAGCTCGACAACTTCGGGGGGTCTCTACGAGCAGTACTTC
TRBV7-9	TRBJ2-1	TRBD2	-	CASSSHSGRGGNEQFF	TGTGCCAGCAGCTCCCATAGCGGGAGAGGGGGCAATGAGCAGTTCTTC
TRBV5-1	TRBJ2-7	-	-	CASSLAVMAGTTYEQYF	TGCGCCAGCAGCTTGGCAGTTATGGCAGGAACCACCTACGAGCAGTACTTC
TRBV5-1	TRBJ2-2	TRBD2	-	CASSQTSGATNTGELFF	TGCGCCAGCAGTCAGACTAGCGGGGCTACGAACACCGGGGAGCTGTTTTTT
TRBV14	TRBJ2-2	TRBD2	-	CASSHRLASEAGELFF	TGTGCCAGCAGCCATAGACTAGCGTCGGAGGCCGGGGAGCTGTTTTTT
TRBV14	TRBJ2-6	TRBD1	-	CASSQDRWSVLTF	TGTGCCAGCAGCCAGGACAGGTGGAGCGTCCTGACTTTC
TRBV5-6	TRBJ2-7	TRBD2	-	CASSRGLAGDPYEQYF	TGTGCCAGCAGCCGTGGACTAGCGGGAGATCCCTACGAGCAGTACTTC
TRBV9	TRBJ2-1	TRBD2	once	CASSVITSGINEQFF	TGTGCCAGCAGCGTTATCACTAGCGGGATCAATGAGCAGTTCTTC
TRBV7-3	TRBJ1-4	-	-	CASSLGPGEKLFF	TGTGCCAGCAGCCTAGGGCCGGGAGAAAAACTGTTTTTT
TRBV7-3	TRBJ2-1	TRBD2	-	CASSYGLAGFNEQFF	TGTGCCAGCAGCTACGGACTAGCGGGATTCAATGAGCAGTTCTTC
TRBV27	TRBJ2-1	TRBD1	-	CASSPYRRGRSYNEQFF	TGTGCCAGCAGTCCCTACCGCAGGGGGCGTTCCTACAATGAGCAGTTCTTC
TRBV5-6	TRBJ2-1	-	-	CASSLWGSNEQFF	TGTGCCAGCAGCTTATGGGGCTCGAATGAGCAGTTCTTC
TRBV5-4	TRBJ2-5	TRBD2	few	CASGSSGSVQETQYF	TGTGCCAGCGGATCTAGCGGGAGTGTCCAAGAGACCCAGTACTTC
TRBV5-1	TRBJ2-1	-	once	CASSLHGVNNEQFF	TGCGCCAGCAGCTTGCACGGGGTCAACAATGAGCAGTTCTTC
TRBV6-5	TRBJ2-2	-	-	CASSYRDGTGELFF	TGTGCCAGCAGTTACCGAGACGGGACCGGGGAGCTGTTTTTT
TRBV5-5	TRBJ1-5	-	-	CASSLWGGQPQHF	TGTGCCAGCAGCTTGTGGGGGGGTCAGCCCCAGCATTTT
TRBV27	TRBJ2-7	-	-	CASWRWESSYEQYF	TGTGCCAGCTGGAGGTGGGAAAGCTCCTACGAGCAGTACTTC
TRBV7-6	TRBJ1-1	-	few	CASSLGEGEAFF	TGTGCCAGCAGCTTGGGAGAGGGTGAAGCTTTCTTT
TRBV11-2	TRBJ1-2	TRBD1	-	CASRPTGGNGYTF	TGTGCCAGCAGACCTACAGGGGGCAATGGCTACACCTTC